This TCR beta chain was recorded in a study of Ad26.COV2.S vaccination and SARS-CoV-2 variants listed by TCRdb under 2021. With respect to the entire study: Donors in the vaccine arm were drawn from COV1001, a phase I-IIa trial of Ad26.COV2.S in healthy adults that was multicentre, randomized, double-blind and placebo-controlled. Trial participants were randomized into five groups of five: low-dose or high-dose Ad26.COV2.S given once or twice, or placebo on both occasions. Throughout the experiments and outcome assessment, investigators stayed blinded to trial group allocation. Ad26.COV2.S was administered intramuscularly at 5 x 10^10 or 1 x 10^11 viral particles, either as a single shot or as two shots given 56 days apart. TCRbeta repertoire sequencing was used to assess the specificity and breadth of SARS-CoV-2-reactive T cell receptors after Ad26.COV2.S vaccination. The TCR-sequenced set comprised about 32 samples: around 20 Ad26.COV2.S vaccine recipients, 5 placebo recipients and 8 SARS-CoV-2 convalescent individuals.

This sample's treatment or condition label indicates: 15 to 20 received Ad26.COV2.S at low or high dose, single or two shots; several received placebo; per-sample allocation not given. For vaccine and placebo recipients, repertoires were sequenced using samples collected on day 63 after the first injection. In Cohort 1b, about two dozen adults aged 18-55 years were enrolled at a single site in Boston, USA, between 29 July and 7 August 2020. Ad26.COV2.S consisted of a replication-incompetent adenovirus type 26 vector by which a prefusion-stabilized SARS-CoV-2 spike protein from the original Wuhan strain was expressed. V lost 6 bases and J lost 8 bases, and the count of bases not matched to a germline gene is 12. The germline V gene encodes CDR1 SGHVS and CDR2 FQNEAQ. From the cysteine through the phenylalanine, the CDR3 covers 16 amino acids. Only CDR3 DNA is held: 48 bases, read in frame from base 1.

The immunoSEQ Assay was the method used to sequence TCRbeta CDR3 regions. After extraction, genomic DNA underwent amplification by bias-controlled multiplex PCR, followed by high-throughput sequencing. On the study's bioinformatics: To quantify the absolute abundance of each unique TCRbeta CDR3 region, sequences were collapsed and filtered. T cell fraction was estimated by normalizing TCRbeta template counts to usable DNA, with usable DNA measured through amplification of reference genes found in all nucleated cells. Repertoire TCRs were annotated as SARS-CoV-2-specific by exact matching of V gene, CDR3 amino acid sequence and J gene to a known reactive TCR set. The reference SARS-CoV-2 TCR set was derived from MIRA and filtered for enrichment in COVID-19-positive ImmuneCODE repertoires, a step that removed public or cross-reactive TCRs. Using the MIRA antigens, annotated TCRs were further analysed by specific ORF or by position within an ORF. Breadth was defined as the number of annotated unique rearrangements divided by the total number of unique productive rearrangements, and depth was defined as the summed frequency of the annotated unique rearrangements. Two-sided Wilcoxon rank-sum tests were applied when comparing TCR breadth between groups. TCRdb holds this immuneACCESS table with in-frame rearrangements only. Some clones are missing; in checked studies, unresolved V genes explain under half, and the rest has no known cause. Clonal size and the V and J genes are those of that table, whereas D and trimming came from the DNA. The sample data list roughly 330,000 clones, and around 90% of these were observed just once. About 5% of the sample is taken by the ten largest.

Worth noting for this clone: Its binding antigen is unknown. No base quality information exists; no much larger clone differs at one position.

The research as a whole found: The study was not powered for comparison of responses between vaccine doses or regimens. After vaccination, substantial breadth of spike-specific CD8+ and CD4+ T cell responses was reported. Non-spike TCR breadth was comparable between vaccine and placebo recipients, consistent with the vaccine containing only spike. Ad26.COV2.S recipients had higher spike-specific TCR breadth than placebo recipients (P = 0.0014). The authors noted that total T cell responses may have been underestimated by the TCR breadth and depth analyses.

This clonotype was obtained from a person between 18 and 65 years old who received the Ad26.COV2.S COVID-19 vaccine or a placebo. The sequencing here drew on peripheral blood, taken in a trial of Ad26.COV2.S vaccine versus placebo. The sequence links TRBV7-8 to TRBJ1-3; TRBD1 fits 11 bases in the junction. The CDR3 has the sequence CASRPGTGGWEDTIYF. The nucleotide sequence reads as follows: TGTGCCAGCAGACCCGGGACAGGGGGTTGGGAAGACACCATATATTTT.